This paragraph covers one T cell receptor (beta chain) sequence. What this receptor recognizes is not known. Base-call qualities are not available, and no considerably larger clone is one nucleotide away. The receptor library was made with the immunoSEQ multiplex PCR assay. Imported from immuneACCESS, the table was reduced by TCRdb to in-frame sequences with V and J called. These copies leave out some clones; in studies compared against another copy, an unresolved V gene accounts for under half, and the cause of the remainder is not known. The sample table contains 20,000 to 25,000 clones; only one count was recorded for about 90% of them. The top ten clones comprise under 10% of the sample. This specimen comes from a study of T cell changes during pregnancy in multiple sclerosis (dated by TCRdb to between 2018 and 2021). As for the study more broadly: The study looked at changes in the T cell repertoire across pregnancy in women with multiple sclerosis.

CDR1 and CDR2 (SGDLS, YYNGEE) derive from the germline V gene. The CDR3 holds 18 amino acids from the cysteine to the phenylalanine. Solely the CDR3 DNA is kept, with 54 bases framed from the first base. Between the V and J ends, shortened by 4 bases and 2 bases respectively, the junction contains 24 bases. The specimen was CD8+ T cells from peripheral blood mononuclear cells, collected after pregnancy. The origin of this receptor is a female donor with multiple sclerosis, enrolled in a pregnancy study. The rearranged chain carries TRBV9 and TRBJ2-5; matching of 6 bases hints at TRBD1 as the D gene. The nucleotide sequence is TGTGCCAGCAGCCCCGCCCTCCGAGGGACACCCCCTCAAGAGACCCAGTACTTC. Translated, it gives CASSPALRGTPPQETQYF.